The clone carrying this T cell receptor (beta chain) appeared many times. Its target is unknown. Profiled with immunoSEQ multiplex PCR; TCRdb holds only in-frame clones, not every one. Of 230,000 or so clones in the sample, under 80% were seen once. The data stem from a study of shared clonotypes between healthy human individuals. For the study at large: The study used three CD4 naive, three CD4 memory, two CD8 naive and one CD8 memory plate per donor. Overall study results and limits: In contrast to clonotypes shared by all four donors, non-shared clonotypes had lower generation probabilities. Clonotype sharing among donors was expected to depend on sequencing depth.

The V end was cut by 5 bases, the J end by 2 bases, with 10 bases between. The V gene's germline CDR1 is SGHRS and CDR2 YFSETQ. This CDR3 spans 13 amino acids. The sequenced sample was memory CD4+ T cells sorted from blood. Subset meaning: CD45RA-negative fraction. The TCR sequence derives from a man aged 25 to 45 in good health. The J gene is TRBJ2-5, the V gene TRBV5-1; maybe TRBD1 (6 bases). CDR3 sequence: CASRVGQQETQYF. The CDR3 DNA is TGCGCCAGCAGGGTCGGACAGCAAGAGACCCAGTACTTC. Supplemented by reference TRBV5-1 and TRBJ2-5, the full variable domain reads KAGVTQTPRYLIKTRGQQVTLSCSPISGHRSVSWYQQTPGQGLQFLFEYFSETQRNKGNFPGRFSGRQFSNSRSEMNVSTLELGDSALYLCASRVGQQETQYFGPGTRLLVL.